This T cell receptor (beta chain) appears in the sequencing data of a study of CD8 T cells in ankylosing spondylitis. Study-level findings and limits: Past studies reported some motif variants in reactive arthritis synovial fluid and blood.

This clonotype was counted once. Its matching antigen is unknown. Trimming pared 1 base from V and 1 base from J, leaving 7 bases between. The germline V gene has CDR1 SGHVS and CDR2 FNYEAQ. The CDR3 extends over 14 amino acids. TCRdb independently ran MiXCR on the 5' RACE reads; one entry per CDR3 protein. The sample has roughly 230,000 distinct CDR3 sequences, over 15% seen once. The chain is built from TRBV7-6 and TRBJ2-5, with D tentatively TRBD2 (6 bases). Sequenced material: blood, either unsorted or a sorted T cell fraction (not recorded which). The source is a male donor with ankylosing spondylitis or in good health (not recorded which). CDR3 in DNA: TGTGCCAGCAGCTTAGATAGCGGCCAAGAGACCCAGTACTTC. Its protein is CASSLDSGQETQYF.